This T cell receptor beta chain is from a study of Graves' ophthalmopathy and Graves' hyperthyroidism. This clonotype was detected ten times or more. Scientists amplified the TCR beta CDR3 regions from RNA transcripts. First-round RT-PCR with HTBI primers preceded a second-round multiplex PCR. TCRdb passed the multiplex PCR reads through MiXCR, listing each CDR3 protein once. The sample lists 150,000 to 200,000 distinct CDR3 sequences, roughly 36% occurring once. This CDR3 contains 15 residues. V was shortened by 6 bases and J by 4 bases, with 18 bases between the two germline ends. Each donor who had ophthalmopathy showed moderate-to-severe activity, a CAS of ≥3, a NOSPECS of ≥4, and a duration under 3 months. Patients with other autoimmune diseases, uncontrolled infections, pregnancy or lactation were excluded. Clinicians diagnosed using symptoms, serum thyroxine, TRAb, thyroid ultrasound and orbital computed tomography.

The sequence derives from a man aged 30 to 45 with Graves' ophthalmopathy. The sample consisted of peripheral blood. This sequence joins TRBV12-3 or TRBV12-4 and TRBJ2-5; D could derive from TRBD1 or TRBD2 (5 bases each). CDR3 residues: CASRGRGLLTETQYF. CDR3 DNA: TGTGCCAGCAGGGGACGGGGCCTACTAACAGAGACCCAGTACTTC.